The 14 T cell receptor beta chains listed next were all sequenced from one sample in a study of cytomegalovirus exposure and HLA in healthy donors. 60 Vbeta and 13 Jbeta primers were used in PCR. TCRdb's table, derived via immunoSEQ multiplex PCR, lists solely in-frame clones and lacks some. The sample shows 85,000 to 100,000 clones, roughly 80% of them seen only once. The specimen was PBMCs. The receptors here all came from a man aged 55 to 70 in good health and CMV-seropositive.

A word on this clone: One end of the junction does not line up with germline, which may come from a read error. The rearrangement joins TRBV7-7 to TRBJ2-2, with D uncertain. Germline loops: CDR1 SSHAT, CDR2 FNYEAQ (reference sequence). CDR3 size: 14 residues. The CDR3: CASSPQSSTGELFF. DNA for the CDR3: TGTGCTAGCAGCCCACAGAGTTCGACCGGGGAGCTGTTTTTT.

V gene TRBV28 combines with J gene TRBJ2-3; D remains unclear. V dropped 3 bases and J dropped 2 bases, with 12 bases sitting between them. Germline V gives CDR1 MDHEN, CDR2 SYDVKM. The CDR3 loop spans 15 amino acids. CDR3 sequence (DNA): TGTGCCAGCAGTTTCCCCACAAAGTTCACAGATACGCAGTATTTT. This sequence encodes CASSFPTKFTDTQYF.

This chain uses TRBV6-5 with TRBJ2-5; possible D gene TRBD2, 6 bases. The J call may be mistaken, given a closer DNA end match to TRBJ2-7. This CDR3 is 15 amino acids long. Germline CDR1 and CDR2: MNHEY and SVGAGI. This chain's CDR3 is CASRLGGDGIYEQYF. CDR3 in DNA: TGTGCCAGCCGCCTGGGCGGGGATGGGATTTACGAGCAGTACTTC.

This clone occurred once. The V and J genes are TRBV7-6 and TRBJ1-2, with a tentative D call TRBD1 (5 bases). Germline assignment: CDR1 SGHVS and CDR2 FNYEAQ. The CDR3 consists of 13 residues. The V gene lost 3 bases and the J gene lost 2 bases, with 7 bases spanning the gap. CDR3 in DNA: TGTGCCAGCAGCTTCAACAGGAACTATGGCTACACCTTC. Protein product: CASSFNRNYGYTF.

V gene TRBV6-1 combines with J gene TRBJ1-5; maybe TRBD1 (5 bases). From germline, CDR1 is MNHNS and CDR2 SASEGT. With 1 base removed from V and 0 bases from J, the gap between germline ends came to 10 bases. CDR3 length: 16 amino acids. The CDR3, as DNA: TGTGCCAGCAGTGAAGTTCGACAGTATAGCAATCAGCCCCAGCATTTT. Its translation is CASSEVRQYSNQPQHF.

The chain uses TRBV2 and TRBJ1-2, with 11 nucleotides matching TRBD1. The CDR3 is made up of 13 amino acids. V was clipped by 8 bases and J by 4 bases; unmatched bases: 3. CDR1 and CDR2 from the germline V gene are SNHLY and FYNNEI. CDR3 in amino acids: CASRTGGGYGYTF. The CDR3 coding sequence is TGTGCCAGCCGGACAGGGGGCGGCTATGGCTACACCTTC.

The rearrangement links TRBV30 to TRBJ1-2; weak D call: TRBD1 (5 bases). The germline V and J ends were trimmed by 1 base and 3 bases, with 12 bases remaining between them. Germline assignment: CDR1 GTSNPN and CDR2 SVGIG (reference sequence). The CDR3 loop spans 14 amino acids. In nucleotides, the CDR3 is TGTGCCTGGAGTGACCCGACAGAATACTATGGCTACACCTTC. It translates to CAWSDPTEYYGYTF.

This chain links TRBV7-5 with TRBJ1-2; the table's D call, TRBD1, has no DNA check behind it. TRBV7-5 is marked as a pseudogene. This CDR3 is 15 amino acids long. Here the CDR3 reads CARSLDLGLPYGYTF. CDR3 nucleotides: TGTGCCAGAAGCTTAGATCTGGGGCTTCCCTATGGCTACACCTTC.

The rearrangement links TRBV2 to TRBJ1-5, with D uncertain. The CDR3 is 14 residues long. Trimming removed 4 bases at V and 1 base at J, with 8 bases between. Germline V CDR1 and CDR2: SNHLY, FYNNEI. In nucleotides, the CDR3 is TGTGCCAGCAGTGCATGGGCGAGCAATCAGCCCCAGCATTTT. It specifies CASSAWASNQPQHF.

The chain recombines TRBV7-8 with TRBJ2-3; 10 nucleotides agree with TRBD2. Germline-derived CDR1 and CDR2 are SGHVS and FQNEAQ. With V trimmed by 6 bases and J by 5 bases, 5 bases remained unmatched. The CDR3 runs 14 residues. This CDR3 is CASSLAGDIDTQYF. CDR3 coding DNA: TGTGCCAGCAGTCTAGCGGGGGACATAGATACGCAGTATTTT.

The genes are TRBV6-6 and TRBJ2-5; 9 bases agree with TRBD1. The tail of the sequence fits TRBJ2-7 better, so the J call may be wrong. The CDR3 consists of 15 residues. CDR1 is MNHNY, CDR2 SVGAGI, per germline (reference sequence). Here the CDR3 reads CASRPAGTGIYEQYF. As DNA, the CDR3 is TGTGCCAGCAGGCCAGCCGGGACAGGGATATACGAGCAGTACTTC.

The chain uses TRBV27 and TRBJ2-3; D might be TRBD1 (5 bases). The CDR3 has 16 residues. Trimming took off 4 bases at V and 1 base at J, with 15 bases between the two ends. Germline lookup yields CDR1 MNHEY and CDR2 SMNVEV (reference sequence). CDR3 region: CASSSEPGIRTDTQYF. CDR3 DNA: TGTGCCAGCAGTTCCGAACCAGGGATTCGCACAGATACGCAGTATTTT.

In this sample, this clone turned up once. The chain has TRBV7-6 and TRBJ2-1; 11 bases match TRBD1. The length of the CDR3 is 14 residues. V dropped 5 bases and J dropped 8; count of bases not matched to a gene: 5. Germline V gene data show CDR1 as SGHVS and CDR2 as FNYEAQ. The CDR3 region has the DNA TGTGCCAGCAGCCCACGGACAGGGGGCGATGAGCAGTTCTTC. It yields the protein CASSPRTGGDEQFF.

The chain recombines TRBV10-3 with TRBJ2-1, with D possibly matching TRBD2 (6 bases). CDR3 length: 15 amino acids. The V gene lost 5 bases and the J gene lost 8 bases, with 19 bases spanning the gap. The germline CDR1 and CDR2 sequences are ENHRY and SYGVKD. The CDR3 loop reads CAISTGTYSGDEQFF. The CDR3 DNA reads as TGTGCCATCAGTACCGGGACTTATAGCGGTGATGAGCAGTTCTTC.